The 30 T cell receptor beta chains presented below share a single source sample, sequenced in a study of regulatory T cells in long-lasting Graves disease. Described time point: newly diagnosed GD, antithyroid drugs for less than 3 months. The TCR library was made from RNA extracted from PBMCs. Arm-PCR of CDR3 regions with iRepertoire HTBI primers generated TCR beta libraries. One entry per CDR3 protein, called by TCRdb with MiXCR from the multiplex PCR reads. This sample has 200,000 to 250,000 distinct CDR3 sequences, with approximately 18% found just once. These same data were also listed under a study on T cells in Graves' hyperthyroidism and ophthalmopathy.

The sequencing here drew on peripheral blood mononuclear cells (PBMCs), taken at new diagnosis, from a patient treated with antithyroid drugs. The receptor set was obtained from a woman in her twenties or thirties with Graves disease.

The chain is built from TRBV28 and TRBJ1-4; 11 bases agree with TRBD1. The CDR3 extends over 15 amino acids. CDR1 MDHEN and CDR2 SYDVKM come from the germline V gene. V was pared by 3 bases and J by 8 bases, with 5 bases of the junction left unmatched. This chain's CDR3 is CASSLDRGLKEKLFF. The CDR3 DNA sequence: TGTGCCAGCAGTTTGGACAGGGGGCTTAAGGAAAAACTGTTTTTT.

As for this clonotype: A much larger clonotype is one base distant, so this may be a read error. V usage is TRBV20-1 and J usage is TRBJ2-3, with 7 nucleotides matching TRBD1. Germline values: CDR1 DFQATT, CDR2 SNEGSKA (reference sequence). V lost 5 bases and J lost 2; bases outside the gene matches: 10. The CDR3 totals 15 residues. The CDR3 DNA follows: TGCAGTGCTGACCTTGTCGAGGGGGCCACAGATACGCAGTATTTT. This gives the protein CSADLVEGATDTQYF.

About this clonotype itself: The conserved phenylalanine or tryptophan normally closing the CDR3 is absent here, so this likely arose from a read error. The chain employs TRBV20-1 and TRBJ1-2; 12 bases agree with TRBD1. The CDR3 length is 15 residues. Unmatched junction bases numbered 7, after V lost 0 bases and J lost 8 bases. Germline loops: CDR1 DFQATT, CDR2 SNEGSKA (reference sequence). Here the CDR3 DNA reads TGCAGTGCTAGAGACCGGGACAGGGGGCGATTGGGCTACACCTCC. Translation gives CSARDRDRGRLGYTS.

The chain links TRBV10-3 to TRBJ2-1; 9 nucleotides align to TRBD2. This CDR3 spans 13 amino acids. Germline V gene sequence: CDR1 ENHRY, CDR2 SYGVKD. After removal of 8 bases from V and 12 bases from J, the junction contained 11 bases not matched to a gene. This CDR3 reads CAIRPSGIDGQFF. CDR3 DNA sequence: TGTGCCATCCGACCTAGCGGGATCGATGGGCAGTTCTTC.

This clonotype was found many times. This chain uses TRBV3-1 with TRBJ1-6, with D unresolved. Trimming pared 1 base from V and 9 bases from J, leaving 4 bases between. The CDR3 is made up of 12 amino acids. The germline CDR1 and CDR2 sequences are LGHDT and YNNKEL (reference sequence). The chain's CDR3 is CASSQAGSPLHF. CDR3 nucleotide sequence: TGTGCCAGCAGCCAAGCAGGTTCACCCCTCCACTTT.

The chain uses TRBV28 and TRBJ2-3; TRBD2 matches at 14 bases. The CDR3 is 16 amino acids. The V gene end was trimmed by 6 bases and the J gene end by 10 bases; junction bases not matched to a gene: 12. CDR1 MDHEN and CDR2 SYDVKM come from the germline V gene. CDR3 nucleotide sequence: TGTGCCAGCAGCCCGACTAGCGGGGGGGGCACATATTCGCAGTATTTT. Residues: CASSPTSGGGTYSQYF.

This clonotype occurred many times. J is TRBJ1-2 and V is TRBV19, with D uncertain. Germline CDR1 and CDR2: LNHDA and SQIVND (reference sequence). CDR3 length: 14 amino acids. The V end was cut by 5 bases, the J end by 6 bases, with 16 bases between. The CDR3 sequence is CASSETLRVNGYTF. CDR3 nucleotides: TGTGCCAGTAGTGAAACCCTGCGAGTCAATGGCTACACCTTC.

This clonotype was observed many times. The chain links TRBV7-6 to TRBJ1-2, with 10 bases lining up with TRBD1. CDR3 length: 13 residues. Trimming removed 4 bases from V and 7 bases from J; junction bases left unmatched: 3. Germline V gene lookup returns CDR1 SGHVS and CDR2 FNYEAQ. This chain's CDR3 is CASSSTGGSGYTF. For the CDR3, the DNA is TGTGCCAGCAGCTCGACAGGGGGCAGTGGCTACACCTTC. The variable domain in full, with the rest retrieved from reference TRBV7-6 and TRBJ1-2, is GAGVSQSPRYKVTKRGQDVALRCDPISGHVSLYWYRQALGQGPEFLTYFNYEAQQDKSGLPNDRFSAERPEGSISTLTIQRTEQRDSAMYRCASSSTGGSGYTFGSGTRLTVV.

At least ten counts were recorded for this clonotype. The rearrangement links TRBV28 to TRBJ1-5; D unclear. Germline CDR1 reads MDHEN; CDR2 reads SYDVKM. The V gene lost 8 bases and the J gene lost 6 bases, with 14 bases spanning the gap. The CDR3 totals 13 residues. The DNA of the CDR3 is TGTGCCAGCTGGCCCCGCGAGACTCAGCCCCAGCATTTT. Protein sequence: CASWPRETQPQHF.

This clonotype was seen many times. This sequence joins TRBV27 and TRBJ2-2; D uncertain. The V gene's germline CDR1 is MNHEY and CDR2 SMNVEV (reference sequence). The CDR3 has 12 residues. Trimming took off 5 bases at V and 4 bases at J, with 5 bases between the two ends. The CDR3 nucleotides read TGTGCCAGCAGTACCGCCACCGGGGAGCTGTTTTTT. This codes for CASSTATGELFF.

This chain joins TRBV7-2 and TRBJ2-7, with D possibly TRBD1 on 6 matching bases. Germline V gives CDR1 SGHTA, CDR2 FQGNSA. The CDR3 contains 15 residues. V was cut by 4 bases and J by 5 bases, with 18 bases left in between. The CDR3 reads CASSSPGHWDNEQYF. CDR3 nucleotides: TGTGCCAGCAGCTCACCGGGACACTGGGATAACGAGCAGTACTTC.

In its sample, this clonotype was seen many times. The gene calls are TRBV7-3 and TRBJ2-2; possibly TRBD1 or TRBD2 for D (5 bases each). The germline V gene encodes CDR1 SGHTA and CDR2 FQGTGA. V lost 6 bases, J lost 8 bases, and 16 bases lay in between. This CDR3 has 14 residues. CDR3 region: CASRHGAYEGELFF. The CDR3 coding sequence is TGTGCCAGCAGACACGGGGCCTACGAAGGGGAGCTGTTTTTT.

This clonotype occurred many times. This sequence joins TRBV5-1 and TRBJ1-2; D might be TRBD1 (6 bases). This CDR3 region has 15 residues. Germline CDR1 reads SGHRS; CDR2 reads YFSETQ. Deletions cut 0 bases from V and 3 bases from J, with 12 bases between. This CDR3 is CASSLATGPDYGYTF. The CDR3 coding sequence is TGCGCCAGCAGCTTGGCGACAGGACCAGACTATGGCTACACCTTC.

At least ten counts were recorded for this clonotype. J is TRBJ1-5 and V is TRBV5-5; D is undetermined. Germline V CDR1 and CDR2: SGHKS, YYEKEE (reference sequence). V was clipped by 4 bases and J by 0 bases, with 11 bases between them. CDR3 length: 15 residues. The CDR3 region is CASSLRLYSNQPQHF. In DNA, the CDR3 is TGTGCCAGCAGCCTTCGTTTGTATAGCAATCAGCCCCAGCATTTT.

This clonotype was picked up a small number of times. Lacking the conserved final phenylalanine or tryptophan, this CDR3 likely reflects a read error. The chain couples TRBV2 to TRBJ1-6, with D unresolved. The CDR3 loop spans 15 amino acids. CDR1 and CDR2 from the germline V gene are SNHLY and FYNNEI. The CDR3 protein is CASRGLGQGNSPLHS. In nucleotides, the CDR3 is TGTGCCAGCAGAGGTCTGGGTCAAGGTAATTCACCTCTCCACTCT.

This clonotype appeared many times. V is TRBV7-8 and J is TRBJ1-2; TRBD1 is a possible D gene (6 bases). The CDR3 length is 14 residues. Germline V gene lookup returns CDR1 SGHVS and CDR2 FQNEAQ. Trimming stripped 5 bases from V and 8 bases from J, with 18 bases between. DNA for the CDR3: TGTGCCAGCAGCCCCCCCAGGGGAGTGTTCGGCTACACCTTC. It yields the protein CASSPPRGVFGYTF.

This clonotype showed up just a few times. A much larger clone is a single base away; this may be a read error. This chain uses TRBV28 with TRBJ2-4; 7 bases align to TRBD2. In germline, CDR1 is MDHEN, CDR2 SYDVKM. The CDR3 is made up of 14 amino acids. J was trimmed by 3 bases and V by 6 bases; bases with no gene match: 5. The CDR3 sequence is CASSRPGGKNIQYF. The CDR3 DNA follows: TGTGCCAGCAGCCGCCCGGGGGGCAAAAACATTCAGTACTTC.

This clonotype has just a few counts. The V call is TRBV18, the J call TRBJ1-1; 7 positions match TRBD1. The CDR3 extends over 13 amino acids. Germline V gene sequence: CDR1 KGHSH, CDR2 LQKENI. V was clipped by 5 bases and J by 7 bases; unmatched bases: 7. CDR3 region: CASSSRQGDEAFF. CDR3 bases: TGTGCCAGCTCATCTAGACAGGGTGATGAAGCTTTCTTT. The complete variable domain, with remaining parts taken from reference TRBV18 and TRBJ1-1, reads NAGVMQNPRHLVRRRGQEARLRCSPMKGHSHVYWYRQLPEEGLKFMVYLQKENIIDESGMPKERFSAEFPKEGPSILRIQQVVRGDSAAYFCASSSRQGDEAFFGQGTRLTVV.

This clonotype was observed at least ten times. DNA for the CDR3: TGTGCCAGCAGCTTACCGCGGGCGGCAGGGCCGGGCGAGCAGTACTTC. Translating it yields CASSLPRAAGPGEQYF. The chain recombines TRBV7-9 with TRBJ2-7, with D perhaps matching TRBD1 or TRBD2 (5 bases each). This CDR3 has 16 amino acids. The V gene lost 2 bases and the J gene lost 6 bases, with 20 bases spanning the gap. Looked up from germline, CDR1 is SEHNR and CDR2 is FQNEAQ (reference sequence).

The genes are TRBV12-3 or TRBV12-4 and TRBJ2-3, with D perhaps TRBD2 (6 bases). The end of the DNA fits TRBJ2-5 better, so the J call may be wrong. The CDR3 totals 13 residues. The CDR3 spells CASSFRTTETQYF. CDR3 coding DNA: TGTGCCAGCAGTTTCAGGACTACTGAGACCCAGTACTTC.

In its sample, this clonotype was seen many times. This sequence joins TRBV12-3 or TRBV12-4 and TRBJ2-5; D may match TRBD1 or TRBD2 (5 bases each). The germline V and J ends were trimmed by 3 bases and 6 bases, with 8 bases remaining between them. The CDR3 contains 12 residues. CDR3 DNA: TGTGCCAGCAGTTTTGAGGGACAGACCCAGTACTTC. This codes for CASSFEGQTQYF.

In this sample, this clonotype turned up many times. The rearrangement uses TRBV28 and TRBJ1-2; D is possibly TRBD1 (5 bases). This CDR3 has 11 residues. Trimming stripped 2 bases from V and 9 bases from J, with 7 bases between. Germline V gene data show CDR1 as MDHEN and CDR2 as SYDVKM. CDR3 DNA: TGTGCCAGCAGTTTAGAGGGGCGCTACACCTTC. The encoded protein is CASSLEGRYTF.

This clonotype was picked up many times. This chain connects TRBV28 to TRBJ2-3; D might be TRBD1 or TRBD2, each matching 7 bases. Trimming shortened V by 3 bases and J by 0 bases, and 13 bases separated the two germline ends. The CDR3 extends over 16 amino acids. CDR1 is MDHEN and CDR2 is SYDVKM in the germline V gene. CDR3 residues: CASSFFQGGSTDTQYF. The CDR3 bases are TGTGCCAGCAGTTTTTTCCAGGGGGGGAGCACAGATACGCAGTATTTT.

This clonotype has a count of ten or more. V gene TRBV4-1 combines with J gene TRBJ2-1; D gene unclear. V gave up 0 bases and J gave up 6 bases, with 6 bases separating them. The CDR3 consists of 13 residues. CDR1 is MGHRA, CDR2 YSYEKL, per germline. For the CDR3, the DNA is TGCGCCAGCAGCCAAGAAGGCGGCAATGAGCAGTTCTTC. Protein sequence: CASSQEGGNEQFF.

This clonotype occurred many times. The chain is built from TRBV9 and TRBJ2-2; TRBD1 aligns across 9 bases. The CDR3 loop spans 16 amino acids. Germline values: CDR1 SGDLS, CDR2 YYNGEE. Unmatched junction bases numbered 7, after V lost 3 bases and J lost 4 bases. The CDR3 is CASSGRTGETTGELFF. Here the CDR3 DNA reads TGTGCCAGCAGCGGGAGGACAGGGGAAACCACCGGGGAGCTGTTTTTT.

This clonotype was observed many times. The rearrangement uses TRBV14 and TRBJ2-2, with D perhaps TRBD2 (5 bases). This CDR3 is 14 amino acids long. The V gene lost 4 bases and the J gene lost 3 bases, with 9 bases spanning the gap. The germline V gene encodes CDR1 SGHDN and CDR2 FVKESK. This chain's CDR3 is CASSRGLDTGELFF. The CDR3 coding sequence is TGTGCCAGCAGCCGCGGACTGGACACCGGGGAGCTGTTTTTT.

Ten or more counts support this clonotype. The gene calls are TRBV30 and TRBJ2-1; TRBD1 matches at 7 bases. The germline gives CDR1 GTSNPN, CDR2 SVGIG (reference sequence). This CDR3 is built from 13 residues. The CDR3 sequence is CAQLTGRYNEQFF. The CDR3 region has the DNA TGTGCTCAATTGACAGGGCGATACAATGAGCAGTTCTTC.

In nucleotides, the CDR3 is TGTGCCAGCAGCTCTGAGGGAAACAGAAACTATGGCTACACCTTC. Its protein product is CASSSEGNRNYGYTF. This chain joins TRBV7-9 and TRBJ1-2, with unresolved D. This CDR3 region has 15 residues. V was cut by 4 bases and J by 2 bases, with 14 bases left in between. CDR1 and CDR2 (germline): SEHNR, FQNEAQ (reference sequence).

This clonotype has ten or more counts. This chain connects TRBV28 to TRBJ2-2; D ambiguous. Between the trimmed V and J ends, which lost 4 bases and 4 bases, there was a span of 16 bases. Per the germline V gene, CDR1 is MDHEN and CDR2 is SYDVKM. The CDR3 covers 16 residues. The CDR3 bases are TGTGCCAGCAGTTCCGGGTCCTCGGAAGTCACCGGGGAGCTGTTTTTT. Its translation: CASSSGSSEVTGELFF.

The table lists this clonotype with many counts. The V call is TRBV7-2, the J call TRBJ2-5; D remains unclear. Germline V CDR1 and CDR2: SGHTA, FQGNSA. Trimming left V 1 base short and J 9 bases short, with 9 bases between. The CDR3 is 12 amino acids. The CDR3 protein is CASSLVGRAQYF. The CDR3 DNA is TGTGCCAGCAGCTTAGTTGGTCGGGCCCAGTACTTC.